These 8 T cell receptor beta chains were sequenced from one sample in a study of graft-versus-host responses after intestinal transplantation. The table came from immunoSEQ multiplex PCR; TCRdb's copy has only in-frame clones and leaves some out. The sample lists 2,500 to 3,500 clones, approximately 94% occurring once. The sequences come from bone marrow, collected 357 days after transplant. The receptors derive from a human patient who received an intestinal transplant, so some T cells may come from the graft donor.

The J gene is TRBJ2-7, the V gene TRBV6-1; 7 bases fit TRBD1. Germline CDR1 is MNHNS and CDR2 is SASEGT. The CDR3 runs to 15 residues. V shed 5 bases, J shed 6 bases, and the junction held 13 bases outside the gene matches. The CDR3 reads CASSLQGTQGGEQYF. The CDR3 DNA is TGTGCCAGCAGTTTACAGGGGACCCAGGGCGGCGAGCAGTACTTC.

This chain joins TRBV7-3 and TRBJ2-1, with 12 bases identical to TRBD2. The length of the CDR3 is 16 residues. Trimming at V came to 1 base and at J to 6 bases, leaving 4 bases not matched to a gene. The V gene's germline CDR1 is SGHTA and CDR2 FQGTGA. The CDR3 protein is CASSLRGLAGFNEQFF. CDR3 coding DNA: TGTGCCAGCAGCTTAAGGGGACTAGCGGGCTTCAATGAGCAGTTCTTC.

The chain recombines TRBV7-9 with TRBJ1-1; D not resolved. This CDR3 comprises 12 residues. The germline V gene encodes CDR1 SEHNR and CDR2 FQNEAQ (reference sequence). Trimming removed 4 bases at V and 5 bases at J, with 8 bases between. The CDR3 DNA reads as TGTGCCAGCAGCTCTGGAGGGACTGAAGCTTTCTTT. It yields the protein CASSSGGTEAFF.

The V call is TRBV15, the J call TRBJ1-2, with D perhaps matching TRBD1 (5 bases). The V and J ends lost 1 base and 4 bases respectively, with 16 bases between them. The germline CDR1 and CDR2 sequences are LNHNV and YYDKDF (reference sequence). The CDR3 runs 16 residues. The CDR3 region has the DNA TGTGCCACCAGCAGAGGGACCGGGACGGTCTTCTATGGCTACACCTTC. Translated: CATSRGTGTVFYGYTF.

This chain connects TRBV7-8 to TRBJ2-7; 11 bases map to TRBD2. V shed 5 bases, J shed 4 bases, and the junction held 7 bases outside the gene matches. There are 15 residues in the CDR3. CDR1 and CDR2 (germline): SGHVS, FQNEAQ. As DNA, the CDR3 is TGTGCCAGCAGCACCTGGCTAGCGGGGGGTTACGAGCAGTACTTC. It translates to CASSTWLAGGYEQYF.

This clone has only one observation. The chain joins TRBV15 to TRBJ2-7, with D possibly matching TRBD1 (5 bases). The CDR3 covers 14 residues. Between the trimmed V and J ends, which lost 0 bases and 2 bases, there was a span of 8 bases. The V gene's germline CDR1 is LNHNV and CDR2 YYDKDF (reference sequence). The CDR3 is CATSRDRGTYEQYF. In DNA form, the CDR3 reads TGTGCCACCAGCAGAGATAGGGGTACCTACGAGCAGTACTTC. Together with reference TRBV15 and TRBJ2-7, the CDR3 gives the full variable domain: DAMVIQNPRYQVTQFGKPVTLSCSQTLNHNVMYWYQQKSSQAPKLLFHYYDKDFNNEADTPDNFQSRRPNTSFCFLDIRSPGLGDTAMYLCATSRDRGTYEQYFGPGTRLTVT.

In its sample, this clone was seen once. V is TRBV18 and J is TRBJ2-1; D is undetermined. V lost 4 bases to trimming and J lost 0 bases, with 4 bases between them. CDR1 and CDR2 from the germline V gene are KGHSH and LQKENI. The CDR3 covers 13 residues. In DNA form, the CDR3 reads TGTGCCAGCTCACTTAGCTCCTACAATGAGCAGTTCTTC. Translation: CASSLSSYNEQFF.

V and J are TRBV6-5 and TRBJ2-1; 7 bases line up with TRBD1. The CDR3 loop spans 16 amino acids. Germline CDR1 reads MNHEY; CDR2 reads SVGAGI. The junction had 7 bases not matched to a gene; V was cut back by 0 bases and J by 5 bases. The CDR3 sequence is CASSYSQGVADNEQFF. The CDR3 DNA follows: TGTGCCAGCAGTTACTCCCAGGGGGTGGCGGACAATGAGCAGTTCTTC.